The source of this TCR beta chain is a study of T cell changes during pregnancy in multiple sclerosis. Per the germline V gene, CDR1 is MNHEY and CDR2 is SVGAGI. This CDR3 is built from 15 residues. Trimming removed 4 bases at V and 5 bases at J, with 15 bases between. Produced via immunoSEQ multiplex PCR; TCRdb's table is partial and in-frame only. This table holds roughly 40,000 clones, approximately 90% found once. The material was peripheral blood, obtained before pregnancy. This receptor was identified in a female donor with multiple sclerosis, enrolled in a pregnancy study. The chain carries TRBV6-5 and TRBJ1-5; D not certain. The CDR3 DNA sequence: TGTGCCAGCAGTTCCGGTTTGCCGGAGGATCAGCCCCAGCATTTT. This encodes CASSSGLPEDQPQHF.